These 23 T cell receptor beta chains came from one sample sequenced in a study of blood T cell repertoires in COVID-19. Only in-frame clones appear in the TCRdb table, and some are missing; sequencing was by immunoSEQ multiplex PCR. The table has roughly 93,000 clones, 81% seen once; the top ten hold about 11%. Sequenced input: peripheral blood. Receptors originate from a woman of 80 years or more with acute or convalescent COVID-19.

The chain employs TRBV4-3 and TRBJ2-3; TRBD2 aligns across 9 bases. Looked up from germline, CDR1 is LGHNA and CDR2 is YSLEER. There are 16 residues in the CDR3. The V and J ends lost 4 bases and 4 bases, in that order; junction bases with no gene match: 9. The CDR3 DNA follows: TGCGCCAGCAGCCGCCAGACTAGCGGAGGTGCAGATACGCAGTATTTT. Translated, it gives CASSRQTSGGADTQYF.

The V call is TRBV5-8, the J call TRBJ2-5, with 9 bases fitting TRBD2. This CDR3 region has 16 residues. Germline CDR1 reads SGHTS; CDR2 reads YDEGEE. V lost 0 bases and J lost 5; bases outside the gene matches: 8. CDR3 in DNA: TGTGCCAGCAGCTTGGAGCAGCGGGGGGTACGGGAGACCCAGTACTTC. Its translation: CASSLEQRGVRETQYF.

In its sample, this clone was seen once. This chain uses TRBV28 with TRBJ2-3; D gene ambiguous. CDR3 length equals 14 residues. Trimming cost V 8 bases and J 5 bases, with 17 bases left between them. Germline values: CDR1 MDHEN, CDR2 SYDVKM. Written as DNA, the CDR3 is TGTGCCAGCGGATTACCCGGGTCCTTAGATACGCAGTATTTT. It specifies CASGLPGSLDTQYF.

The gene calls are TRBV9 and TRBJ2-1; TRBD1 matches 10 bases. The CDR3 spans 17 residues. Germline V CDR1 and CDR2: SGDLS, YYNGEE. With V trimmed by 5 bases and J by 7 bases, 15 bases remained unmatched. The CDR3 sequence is CASSVTWDRGRRNEQFF. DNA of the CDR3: TGTGCCAGCAGTGTCACTTGGGACAGGGGCCGCCGGAATGAGCAGTTCTTC.

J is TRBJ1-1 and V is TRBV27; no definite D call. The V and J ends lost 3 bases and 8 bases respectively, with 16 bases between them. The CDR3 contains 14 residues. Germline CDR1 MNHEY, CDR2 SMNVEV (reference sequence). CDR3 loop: CASSFAFGPGEAFF. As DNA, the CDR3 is TGTGCCAGCAGTTTCGCGTTCGGCCCCGGGGAAGCTTTCTTT.

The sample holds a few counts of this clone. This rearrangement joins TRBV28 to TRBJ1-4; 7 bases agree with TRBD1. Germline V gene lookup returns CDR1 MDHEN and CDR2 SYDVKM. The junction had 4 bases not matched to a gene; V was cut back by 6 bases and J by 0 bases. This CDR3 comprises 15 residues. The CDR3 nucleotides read TGTGCCAGCAGCCAACAGGGGTCAACTAATGAAAAACTGTTTTTT. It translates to CASSQQGSTNEKLFF.

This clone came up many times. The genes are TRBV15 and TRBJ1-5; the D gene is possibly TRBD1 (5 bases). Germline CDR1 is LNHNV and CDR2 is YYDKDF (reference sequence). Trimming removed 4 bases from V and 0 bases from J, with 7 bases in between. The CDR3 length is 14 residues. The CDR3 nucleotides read TGTGCCACCAGCAAAAGGGGTAGCAATCAGCCCCAGCATTTT. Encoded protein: CATSKRGSNQPQHF.

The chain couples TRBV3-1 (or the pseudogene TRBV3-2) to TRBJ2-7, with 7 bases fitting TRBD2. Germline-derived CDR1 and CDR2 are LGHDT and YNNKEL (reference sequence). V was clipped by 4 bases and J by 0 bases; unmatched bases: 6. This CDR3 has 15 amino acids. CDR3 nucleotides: TGTGCCAGCAGCCCCGGTTCGGGGGGCTCCTACGAGCAGTACTTC. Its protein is CASSPGSGGSYEQYF.

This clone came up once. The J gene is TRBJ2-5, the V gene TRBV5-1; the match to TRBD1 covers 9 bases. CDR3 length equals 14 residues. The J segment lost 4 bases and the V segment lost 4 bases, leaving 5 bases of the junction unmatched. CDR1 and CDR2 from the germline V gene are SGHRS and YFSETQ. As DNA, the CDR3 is TGCGCCAGCAGCGTACGGGGACAGGGAGAGACCCAGTACTTC. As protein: CASSVRGQGETQYF.

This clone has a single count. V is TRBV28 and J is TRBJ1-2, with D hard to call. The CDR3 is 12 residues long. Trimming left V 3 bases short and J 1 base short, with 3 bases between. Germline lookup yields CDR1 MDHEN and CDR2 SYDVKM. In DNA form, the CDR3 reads TGTGCCAGCAGTTTGTATAACTATGGCTACACCTTC. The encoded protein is CASSLYNYGYTF.

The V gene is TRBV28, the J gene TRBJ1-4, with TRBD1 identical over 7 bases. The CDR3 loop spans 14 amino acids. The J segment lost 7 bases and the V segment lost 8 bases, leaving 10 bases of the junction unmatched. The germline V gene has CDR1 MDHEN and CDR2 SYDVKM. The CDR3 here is CASAIEGAGEKLFF. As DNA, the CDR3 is TGTGCCAGCGCCATTGAGGGGGCTGGTGAAAAACTGTTTTTT.

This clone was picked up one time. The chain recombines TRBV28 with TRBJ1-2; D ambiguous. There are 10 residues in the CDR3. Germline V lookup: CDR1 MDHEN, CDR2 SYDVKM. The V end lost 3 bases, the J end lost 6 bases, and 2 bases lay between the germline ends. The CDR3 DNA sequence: TGTGCCAGCAGTTTTAATGGCTACACCTTC. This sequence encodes CASSFNGYTF.

For the CDR3, the DNA is TGTGCCTGGAGTGCCACCGACAGGGGGTCCTATAATTCACCCCTCCACTTT. Protein: CAWSATDRGSYNSPLHF. The chain carries TRBV30 and TRBJ1-6; 9 nucleotides line up with TRBD1. The CDR3 sequence is 17 residues long. Germline assignment: CDR1 GTSNPN and CDR2 SVGIG (reference sequence). Trimming cost V 1 base and J 1 base; bases outside gene matches: 5. The full variable domain, with the rest looked up from reference TRBV30 and TRBJ1-6, is SQTIHQWPATLVQPVGSPLSLECTVEGTSNPNLYWYRQAAGRGLQLLFYSVGIGQISSEVPQNLSASRPQDRQFILSSKKLLLSDSGFYLCAWSATDRGSYNSPLHFGNGTRLTVT.

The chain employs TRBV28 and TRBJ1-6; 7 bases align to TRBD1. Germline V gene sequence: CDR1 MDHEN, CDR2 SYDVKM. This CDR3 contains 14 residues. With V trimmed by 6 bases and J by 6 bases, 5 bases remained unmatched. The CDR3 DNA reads TGTGCCAGCAGGCCCGGGACAGTTAATTCACCCCTCCACTTT. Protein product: CASRPGTVNSPLHF.

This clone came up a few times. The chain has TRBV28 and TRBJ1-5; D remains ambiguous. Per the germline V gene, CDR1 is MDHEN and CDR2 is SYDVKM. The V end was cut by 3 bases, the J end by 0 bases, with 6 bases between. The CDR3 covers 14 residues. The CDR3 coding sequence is TGTGCCAGCAGTTTTTCGGTTAGCAATCAGCCCCAGCATTTT. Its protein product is CASSFSVSNQPQHF.

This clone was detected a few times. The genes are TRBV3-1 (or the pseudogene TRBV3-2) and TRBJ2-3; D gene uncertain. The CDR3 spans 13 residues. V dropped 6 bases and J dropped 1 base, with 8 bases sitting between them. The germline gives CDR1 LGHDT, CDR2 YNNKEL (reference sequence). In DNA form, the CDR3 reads TGTGCCAGCAGTAACTACGGCACAGATACGCAGTATTTT. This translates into CASSNYGTDTQYF.

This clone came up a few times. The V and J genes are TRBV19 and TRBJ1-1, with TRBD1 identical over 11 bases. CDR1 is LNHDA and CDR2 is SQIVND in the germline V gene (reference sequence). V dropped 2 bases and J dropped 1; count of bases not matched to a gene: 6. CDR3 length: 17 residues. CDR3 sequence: CASSIYAGTGGNTEAFF. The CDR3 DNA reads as TGTGCCAGTAGTATATACGCCGGGACAGGGGGGAACACTGAAGCTTTCTTT.

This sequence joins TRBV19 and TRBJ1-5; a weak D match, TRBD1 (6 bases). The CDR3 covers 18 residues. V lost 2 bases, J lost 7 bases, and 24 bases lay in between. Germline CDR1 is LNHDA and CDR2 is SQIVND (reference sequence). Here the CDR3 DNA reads TGTGCCAGTAGTATATTTCGCGGAGTAGGGGGAGAAGGACAGCCCCAGCATTTT. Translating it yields CASSIFRGVGGEGQPQHF.

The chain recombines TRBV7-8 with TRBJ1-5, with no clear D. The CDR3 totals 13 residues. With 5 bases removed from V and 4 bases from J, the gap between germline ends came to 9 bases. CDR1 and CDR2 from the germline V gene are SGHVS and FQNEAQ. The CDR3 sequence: CASSIRQNQPQHF. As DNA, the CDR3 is TGTGCCAGCAGCATAAGACAAAATCAGCCCCAGCATTTT.

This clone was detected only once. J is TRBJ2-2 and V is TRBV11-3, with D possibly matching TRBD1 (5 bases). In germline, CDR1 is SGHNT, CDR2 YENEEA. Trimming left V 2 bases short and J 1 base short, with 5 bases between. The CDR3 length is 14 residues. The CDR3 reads CASSLRGNTGELFF. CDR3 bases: TGTGCCAGCAGCTTAAGGGGGAACACCGGGGAGCTGTTTTTT. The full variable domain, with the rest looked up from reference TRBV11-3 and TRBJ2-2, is EAGVVQSPRYKIIEKKQPVAFWCNPISGHNTLYWYLQNLGQGPELLIRYENEEAVDDSQLPKDRFSAERLKGVDSTLKIQPAELGDSAVYLCASSLRGNTGELFFGEGSRLTVL.

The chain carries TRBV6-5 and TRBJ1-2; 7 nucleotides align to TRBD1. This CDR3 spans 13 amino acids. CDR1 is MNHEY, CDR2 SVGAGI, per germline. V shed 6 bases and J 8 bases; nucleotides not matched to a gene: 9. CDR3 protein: CASRGTVLRGYTF. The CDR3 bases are TGTGCCAGCAGGGGGACAGTCCTGCGGGGCTACACCTTC.

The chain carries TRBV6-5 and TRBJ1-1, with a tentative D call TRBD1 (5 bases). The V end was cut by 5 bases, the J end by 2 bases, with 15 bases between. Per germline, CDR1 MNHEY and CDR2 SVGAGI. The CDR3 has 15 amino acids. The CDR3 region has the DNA TGTGCCAGCAGTACGGGGGGTCGAGGAAACACTGAAGCTTTCTTT. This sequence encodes CASSTGGRGNTEAFF.

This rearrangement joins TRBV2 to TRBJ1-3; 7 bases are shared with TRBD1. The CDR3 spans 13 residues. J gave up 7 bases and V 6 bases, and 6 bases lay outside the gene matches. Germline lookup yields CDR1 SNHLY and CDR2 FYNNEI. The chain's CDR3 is CASSKDRANTIYF. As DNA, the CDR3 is TGTGCCAGCAGCAAAGACAGGGCCAACACCATATATTTT.